The 32 T cell receptor beta chains given below trace back to one sample, sequenced in a study of T cell repertoires in ileal Crohn's disease. Time point specified: neoterminal ileum biopsy at postoperative endoscopy, about 6 months after surgery. Profiled with immunoSEQ multiplex PCR; TCRdb holds only in-frame clones, not every one. The sample yields roughly 5,600 clones, about four fifths seen once. Material: ileal tissue. Source of these receptors: an adult with Crohn's disease.

This chain links TRBV4-3 with TRBJ1-2; 9 nucleotides agree with TRBD1. Germline V gives CDR1 LGHNA, CDR2 YSLEER. The junction had 7 bases not matched to a gene; V was cut back by 4 bases and J by 4 bases. This CDR3 has 15 residues. The DNA for the CDR3 is TGCGCCAGCAGCCTCGCCGGGACAGGGCCCTATGGCTACACCTTC. It encodes CASSLAGTGPYGYTF.

The V and J genes are TRBV6-1 and TRBJ2-5; 7 positions match TRBD1. The CDR3 consists of 14 residues. Trimming took 7 bases from V and 1 from J; bases not matched to a gene: 6. CDR1 is MNHNS, CDR2 SASEGT, per germline. The CDR3 bases are TGTGCCAGCACGCGGGCAGGGGGCCAAGAGACCCAGTACTTC. Amino acid sequence: CASTRAGGQETQYF.

This clone was seen just once. The rearrangement joins TRBV11-2 to TRBJ2-6, with D uncertain. The V gene's germline CDR1 is SGHAT and CDR2 FQNNGV. The CDR3 contains 15 residues. The V end lost 0 bases, the J end lost 0 bases, and 3 bases lay between the germline ends. CDR3 nucleotides: TGTGCCAGCAGCTTAGACCGCTCTGGGGCCAACGTCCTGACTTTC. Translated, it gives CASSLDRSGANVLTF.

The genes are TRBV5-5 and TRBJ2-2; perhaps TRBD1 as D (6 bases). Trimming took off 1 base at V and 8 bases at J, with 12 bases between the two ends. The germline gives CDR1 SGHKS, CDR2 YYEKEE (reference sequence). The CDR3 length is 14 residues. The CDR3 protein is CASSLWTDAGELFF. In nucleotides, the CDR3 is TGTGCCAGCAGCTTGTGGACAGACGCTGGGGAGCTGTTTTTT.

This clone was picked up a small number of times. The chain uses TRBV5-6 and TRBJ1-1, with a weak D call TRBD1 (5 bases). The V end was cut by 4 bases, the J end by 5 bases, with 9 bases between. Germline assignment: CDR1 SGHDT and CDR2 YYEEEE. This CDR3 comprises 12 residues. As DNA, the CDR3 is TGTGCCAGCAGCGTCAGGGAAACTGAAGCTTTCTTT. This gives the protein CASSVRETEAFF.

This chain joins TRBV7-2 and TRBJ2-7; 11 nucleotides align to TRBD1. The CDR3 runs to 15 residues. The junction had 7 bases not matched to a gene; V was cut back by 5 bases and J by 4 bases. Germline V gene data show CDR1 as SGHTA and CDR2 as FQGNSA. Written as DNA, the CDR3 is TGTGCCAGCAGCCCTTCCGGGACAGGGGGTTACGAGCAGTACTTC. It yields the protein CASSPSGTGGYEQYF.

The chain employs TRBV6-5 and TRBJ2-7; D ambiguous. The CDR3 covers 13 residues. Between the trimmed V and J ends, which lost 6 bases and 1 base, there was a span of 10 bases. Germline values: CDR1 MNHEY, CDR2 SVGAGI. CDR3 DNA sequence: TGTGCCAGCAGGGGTCCAGCTTCCTACGAGCAGTACTTC. Protein product: CASRGPASYEQYF.

The chain is built from TRBV5-1 and TRBJ2-5; D is perhaps TRBD2 (7 bases). Germline V CDR1 and CDR2: SGHRS, YFSETQ. CDR3 size: 13 residues. Trimming removed 4 bases from V and 6 bases from J, with 13 bases in between. For the CDR3, the DNA is TGCGCCAGCAGCACCGGGGGGCGGCAGACCCAGTACTTC. Amino acid sequence: CASSTGGRQTQYF.

This rearrangement joins TRBV11-2 to TRBJ2-5; D unresolved. V lost 6 bases and J lost 5, with 10 bases in between. Germline loops: CDR1 SGHAT, CDR2 FQNNGV. The CDR3 runs to 12 residues. The CDR3 DNA is TGTGCCAGCAGTTCCAACGATGAGACCCAGTACTTC. Protein sequence: CASSSNDETQYF. Variable domain in full (rest from reference TRBV11-2 and TRBJ2-5): EAGVAQSPRYKIIEKRQSVAFWCNPISGHATLYWYQQILGQGPKLLIQFQNNGVVDDSQLPKDRFSAERLKGVDSTLKIQPAKLEDSAVYLCASSSNDETQYFGPGTRLLVL.

The count of this clone is one. The V gene is TRBV19, the J gene TRBJ2-5; 14 bases map to TRBD2. The CDR3 loop spans 17 amino acids. Looked up from germline, CDR1 is LNHDA and CDR2 is SQIVND (reference sequence). The V segment lost 5 bases and the J segment 5 bases; nucleotides outside the gene matches: 10. CDR3 region: CASSPGTSGGRGETQYF. In nucleotides, the CDR3 is TGTGCCAGTAGTCCAGGGACTAGCGGGGGCCGGGGGGAGACCCAGTACTTC.

A few counts support this clone. The chain's CDR3 is CASSTTAREAGNQPQHF. In DNA, the CDR3 is TGTGCCAGTAGTACTACTGCCAGGGAAGCGGGTAATCAGCCCCAGCATTTT. The chain joins TRBV19 to TRBJ1-5, with a tentative D call TRBD1 (5 bases). V was cut by 4 bases and J by 4 bases, with 20 bases left in between. Germline CDR1 is LNHDA and CDR2 is SQIVND (reference sequence). The CDR3 sequence is 17 residues long.

The chain employs TRBV4-3 and TRBJ1-1, with D unclear. The CDR3 has 13 amino acids. Between the trimmed V and J ends, which lost 0 bases and 1 base, there was a span of 3 bases. In germline, CDR1 is LGHNA, CDR2 YSLEER. CDR3 region: CASSQDRNTEAFF. The CDR3 nucleotides are TGCGCCAGCAGCCAAGATCGGAACACTGAAGCTTTCTTT.

The V call is TRBV7-3, the J call TRBJ2-1; 7 positions match TRBD2. V was clipped by 5 bases and J by 3 bases; unmatched bases: 7. The CDR3 loop spans 15 amino acids. Germline V gene sequence: CDR1 SGHTA, CDR2 FQGTGA. CDR3 region: CASSPSRGNYNEQFF. The CDR3 bases are TGTGCCAGCAGCCCATCGCGGGGGAACTACAATGAGCAGTTCTTC.

The DNA for the CDR3 is TGTGCCAGCTCCTCCGGGACGGGTAATGGCAATGAGCAGTTCTTC. This encodes CASSSGTGNGNEQFF. This sequence joins TRBV7-6 and TRBJ2-1; D assignment may be TRBD1 or TRBD2 (5 bases each). Germline V gene data show CDR1 as SGHVS and CDR2 as FNYEAQ. The V and J ends lost 8 bases and 6 bases respectively, with 20 bases between them. The CDR3 contains 15 residues.

The rearrangement joins TRBV25-1 to TRBJ1-1, with a tentative D call TRBD1 (6 bases). The germline V gene encodes CDR1 MGHDK and CDR2 SYGVNS. This CDR3 spans 14 amino acids. V lost 3 bases and J 1 base, leaving 9 bases between the germline ends. For the CDR3, the DNA is TGTGCCAGCAGTGAGGGGACACCGAACACTGAAGCTTTCTTT. Its translation is CASSEGTPNTEAFF.

This clone has only one observation. This rearrangement joins TRBV7-2 to TRBJ2-2; D is possibly TRBD2 (7 bases). V shed 5 bases and J shed 0 bases, with 13 bases lying between them. The germline gives CDR1 SGHTA, CDR2 FQGNSA. The CDR3 extends over 16 amino acids. This CDR3 reads CASSPRGAANTGELFF. Written as DNA, the CDR3 is TGTGCCAGCAGCCCACGGGGGGCCGCGAACACCGGGGAGCTGTTTTTT.

Concerning this clone: Other DNA sequences within the sample encode an identical CDR3. The genes are TRBV6-6 and TRBJ1-2; TRBD1 agrees at 7 bases. Germline CDR1 reads MNHNY; CDR2 reads SVGAGI (reference sequence). The CDR3 contains 13 residues. V shed 6 bases and J 3 bases; nucleotides not matched to a gene: 4. This CDR3 reads CASSPTGDYGYTF. CDR3 bases: TGTGCCAGCAGCCCCACAGGGGACTATGGCTACACCTTC.

The sample holds a few counts of this clone. The chain joins TRBV5-3 to TRBJ2-1; D unresolved. TRBV5-3 is treated as an ORF (open reading frame) with a function not yet certain. Trimming pared 0 bases from V and 0 bases from J, leaving 10 bases between. This CDR3 comprises 16 residues. CDR3 bases: TGTGCCAGAAGCTTGGCCCGGAGACCCTCCTACAATGAGCAGTTCTTC. Translating it yields CARSLARRPSYNEQFF.

This clone was counted a few times. The chain combines TRBV7-9 with TRBJ1-6, with D hard to call. The CDR3 sequence is 14 residues long. Germline-derived CDR1 and CDR2 are SEHNR and FQNEAQ (reference sequence). Trimming removed 5 bases from V and 9 bases from J, with 14 bases in between. For the CDR3, the DNA is TGTGCCAGCAGCCCCGCGTATGACACTTCACCCCTCCACTTT. Translation: CASSPAYDTSPLHF.

This chain joins TRBV30 and TRBJ1-2; no clear D gene. Between the trimmed V and J ends, which lost 0 bases and 4 bases, there was a span of 6 bases. Germline CDR1 is GTSNPN and CDR2 is SVGIG (reference sequence). This CDR3 comprises 12 residues. CDR3 loop: CAWSVKGYGYTF. The CDR3 coding sequence is TGTGCCTGGAGTGTGAAGGGCTATGGCTACACCTTC.

In its sample, this clone was seen a few times. The chain has TRBV6-1 and TRBJ2-3; 8 bases match TRBD2. Per the germline V gene, CDR1 is MNHNS and CDR2 is SASEGT. CDR3 length: 15 residues. With V trimmed by 5 bases and J by 4 bases, 8 bases remained unmatched. The CDR3 sequence: CASSLTSDQADTQYF. The CDR3 DNA reads as TGTGCCAGCAGTCTGACTAGCGATCAGGCAGATACGCAGTATTTT.

V is TRBV7-6 and J is TRBJ1-4, with TRBD1 matching 9 bases. This CDR3 contains 13 residues. Germline V CDR1 and CDR2: SGHVS, FNYEAQ. The junction had 3 bases not matched to a gene; V was cut back by 5 bases and J by 8 bases. The CDR3 here is CASSLGQGEKLFF. The CDR3 DNA follows: TGTGCCAGCAGCCTGGGACAGGGAGAAAAACTGTTTTTT.

The chain employs TRBV4-1 and TRBJ2-5, with TRBD1 identical over 8 bases. Unmatched junction bases numbered 3, after V lost 1 base and J lost 2 bases. The germline V gene encodes CDR1 MGHRA and CDR2 YSYEKL. The CDR3 spans 15 residues. CDR3 nucleotides: TGCGCCAGCAGCCAAGGCAGGGGGCTACAAGAGACCCAGTACTTC. Its translation is CASSQGRGLQETQYF.

The table lists this clone with a few counts. Written as DNA, the CDR3 is TGCGCCAGCAGTGAACACGGGACAGGGGGTTTCGATACGCAGTATTTT. It codes for CASSEHGTGGFDTQYF. The chain joins TRBV10-2 to TRBJ2-3, with TRBD1 matching 11 bases. This CDR3 is built from 16 residues. After removal of 3 bases from V and 6 bases from J, the junction contained 8 bases not matched to a gene. Per the germline V gene, CDR1 is WSHSY and CDR2 is SAAADI.

The chain couples TRBV6-4 to TRBJ2-3; D tentatively fits TRBD1 or TRBD2 (6 bases each). The V end lost 4 bases, the J end lost 2 bases, and 7 bases lay between the germline ends. The CDR3 length is 13 residues. Germline values: CDR1 MRHNA, CDR2 SNTAGT. The DNA for the CDR3 is TGTGCCAGCAGTGGGGGGGCCACAGATACGCAGTATTTT. Protein: CASSGGATDTQYF.

This clone has a handful of counts. The gene calls are TRBV7-2 and TRBJ2-7; D not certain. V gave up 2 bases and J gave up 2 bases, with 10 bases separating them. Germline V gene lookup returns CDR1 SGHTA and CDR2 FQGNSA. This CDR3 spans 14 amino acids. The CDR3 sequence: CASSLNPRTYEQYF. In DNA form, the CDR3 reads TGTGCCAGCAGCTTAAACCCGAGAACCTACGAGCAGTACTTC.

The genes are TRBV5-1 and TRBJ2-2; TRBD1 matches at 8 bases. V lost 4 bases to trimming and J lost 0 bases; unmatched junction nucleotides: 2. The CDR3 runs 15 residues. Germline V gene sequence: CDR1 SGHRS, CDR2 YFSETQ. DNA of the CDR3: TGCGCCAGCAGCACAGGGGGTACGAACACCGGGGAGCTGTTTTTT. Translating it yields CASSTGGTNTGELFF.

This clone is a singleton in its sample. CDR3 nucleotide sequence: TGTGCCAGTAGGAAAACAGGGGGTTGGCAGCCCCAGCATTTT. Translating gives CASRKTGGWQPQHF. The chain has TRBV19 and TRBJ1-5, with TRBD1 matching 8 bases. This CDR3 is built from 14 residues. The V segment lost 6 bases and the J segment 7 bases; nucleotides outside the gene matches: 8. Germline V gene lookup returns CDR1 LNHDA and CDR2 SQIVND (reference sequence).

V usage is TRBV18 and J usage is TRBJ2-7; D call uncertain. The CDR3 has 13 residues. The germline V gene encodes CDR1 KGHSH and CDR2 LQKENI. V lost 5 bases and J lost 1, with 9 bases in between. The CDR3: CASSVTPSYEQYF. The CDR3 DNA follows: TGTGCCAGCTCAGTTACCCCTTCCTACGAGCAGTACTTC.

The gene calls are TRBV5-1 and TRBJ1-4, with D perhaps matching TRBD1 (6 bases). Trimming left V 4 bases short and J 3 bases short, with 13 bases between. The V gene's germline CDR1 is SGHRS and CDR2 YFSETQ. This CDR3 comprises 15 residues. The CDR3 is CASSNWDTANEKLFF. CDR3 sequence (DNA): TGCGCCAGCAGCAATTGGGACACCGCTAATGAAAAACTGTTTTTT.

The rearrangement joins TRBV19 to TRBJ2-2, with 12 bases lining up with TRBD1. J gave up 7 bases and V 11 bases, and 23 bases lay outside the gene matches. The CDR3 loop spans 19 amino acids. Germline V gene data show CDR1 as LNHDA and CDR2 as SQIVND (reference sequence). CDR3 nucleotide sequence: TGTGCCTCCACCCGGGACAGGGGGCGTCGAGTACTAGCCAGCGGGGAGCTGTTTTTT. Translation: CASTRDRGRRVLASGELFF.

This clone has just a few counts. This chain connects TRBV7-8 to TRBJ2-3; the D is unclear. The CDR3 runs to 12 residues. Trimming removed 2 bases at V and 0 bases at J, with 0 bases between. The germline V gene encodes CDR1 SGHVS and CDR2 FQNEAQ. This CDR3 is CASSLSTDTQYF. The CDR3 bases are TGTGCCAGCAGCTTAAGCACAGATACGCAGTATTTT. Full variable domain (missing parts from reference TRBV7-8 and TRBJ2-3): GAGVSQSPRYKVAKRGQDVALRCDPISGHVSLFWYQQALGQGPEFLTYFQNEAQLDKSGLPSDRFFAERPEGSVSTLKIQRTQQEDSAVYLCASSLSTDTQYFGPGTRLTVL.